The TCR beta chain described here comes from a study of shared clonotypes between healthy human individuals. It was into CD45RA+ naive and CD45RA-negative memory subsets that the CD4+ cells were split. Method: immunoSEQ multiplex PCR; TCRdb's copy keeps in-frame clones and lacks some. The table lists around 510,000 clones, about 96% of them singletons. This CDR3 spans 15 amino acids. Germline loops: CDR1 SSHAT, CDR2 FNYEAQ (reference sequence). The J segment lost 7 bases and the V segment lost 5 bases, leaving 9 bases of the junction unmatched. The sequenced material came from naive CD4+ T cells sorted from blood. Subset indicated: CD45RA+ positively selected. V and J are TRBV7-7 and TRBJ2-1; 9 nucleotides agree with TRBD1. The TCR comes from a woman in her twenties or thirties in good health. CDR3 residues: CASSRGQGYNNEQFF. The CDR3 nucleotides read TGTGCCAGCAGCCGGGGACAGGGATACAATAATGAGCAGTTCTTC.